This TCR beta chain was retrieved from a study of blood T cell repertoires in COVID-19 (dated by TCRdb to about 2020). Concerning the study at large: The collaborator samples originated in the United States, Italy and Spain and spanned the acute and convalescent phases of COVID-19. The prospective study material was composed of cDNA or gDNA derived from T cells, B-cell-depleted T cells, or PBMCs. Subjects who had been exposed to COVID-19, were actively infected with it, or had recovered from it provided the deeply sampled blood TCRbeta repertoires that made up the dataset. The repertoires were released in a freely available public database meant as a resource for research on the immune response to SARS-CoV-2. Samples came from the ongoing ImmuneRACE study (first 160 participants) plus 1,254 subjects from 6 global collaborators. A de-identified subject ID, COVID-19 status, age in years and sex were almost always included in the sample metadata. Where available, HLA class I and class II types were obtained from metadata supplied by the sample provider rather than from assay-based typing.

A note on this clone: No antigen is known for it. One junction end disagrees with the germline gene, perhaps due to a read error.

The collaborating institutions used their own protocols to collect whole blood in K2EDTA tubes. For TCRbeta analysis, collaborators shipped samples as frozen whole blood, isolated PBMCs, or DNA extracted from either of those sample types. From its cysteine to its phenylalanine, the CDR3 spans 15 amino acids. Of the read, only the CDR3 DNA is kept; its 45 bases are in frame from base 1. The germline V gene gives CDR1 as MRHNA and CDR2 as SNTAGT. The immunoSEQ Assay, a bias-controlled multiplex PCR, was used to amplify TCRbeta CDR3 regions from genomic DNA. The authors' pipeline ran thus. The number of nucleated cells in each sample was estimated from the amplification of reference gene primers within the assay. To quantify the absolute abundance of each unique TCRbeta CDR3 rearrangement, sequence reads were collapsed and filtered. For each sample, productive Simpson clonality was calculated by taking the square root of Simpson's diversity index across productive rearrangements. TCRdb re-hosts the immuneACCESS table, in-frame sequences only. Its copies lack some clones; in the studies checked, an unresolved V gene accounts for under half of them, and the cause for the rest is not known. That table supplies the V and J calls and clone size; D and trimming were determined from the DNA. The sample contains around 97,000 clones, 85% to 90% of them found a single time. The ten largest make up about 3.2% of the sample.

The full study reports these points: The quantity of clinical and demographic metadata differed by source and by participant and was supplied without curation.

The chain couples TRBV6-4 to TRBJ2-3, and 7 junction bases match TRBD2. The sequence was obtained from a human donor in a cohort sampled during active COVID-19. The sample was peripheral blood. The CDR3 amino acid sequence is: CVSSAERGATDTQYF. The nucleotide sequence is TGTGTCAGCAGTGCGGAGCGGGGAGCCACAGATACGCAGTATTTT.